The text below deals with one T cell receptor beta chain. Data came from immunoSEQ multiplex PCR; TCRdb stores just in-frame clones and leaves some out. Here the sample spans around 160,000 clones, just over 90% being singletons. The sample originates from a study of blood T cell repertoires in COVID-19. Across the whole study: The United States, Italy and Spain provided the acute and convalescent COVID-19 samples.

Input material: peripheral blood. The TCR originated in a woman aged 60-70 years with COVID-19, enrolled during active disease.

CDR3: CASSSGGYTGELFF. In nucleotides, the CDR3 is TGTGCCAGCAGCTCGGGGGGCTACACCGGGGAGCTGTTTTTT. V gene TRBV7-3 combines with J gene TRBJ2-2; a weak D match, TRBD2 (7 bases). V lost 4 bases to trimming and J lost 3 bases, with 9 bases between them. This CDR3 is built from 14 residues. From germline, CDR1 is SGHTA and CDR2 FQGTGA. The full variable domain, in which reference TRBV7-3 and TRBJ2-2 provide the parts outside the CDR3, is GAGVSQTPSNKVTEKGKYVELRCDPISGHTALYWYRQSLGQGPEFLIYFQGTGAADDSGLPNDRFFAVRPEGSVSTLKIQRTERGDSAVYLCASSSGGYTGELFFGEGSRLTVL.